These 17 T cell receptor beta chains were sequenced from one sample in a study of cytomegalovirus exposure and HLA in healthy donors (dated by TCRdb to the late 2010s). Library preparation was by the immunoSEQ multiplex PCR assay. What TCRdb holds here is the immuneACCESS table cut down to in-frame rearrangements. Part of the clones is not present; checked against another copy, under half of the missing clones reflect an unresolved V gene, and the others are unexplained. This sample comprises about 160,000 clones, 75% to 90% of them detected only once. The ten most abundant clones make up around 2.4% of the sample. Sequencing used PBMCs. The receptors were gathered from a woman aged 18-29 years in good health and CMV-seronegative.

The chain employs TRBV14 and TRBJ2-5, with D perhaps TRBD2 (5 bases). CDR3 length equals 15 residues. Trimming stripped 4 bases from V and 3 bases from J, with 15 bases between. CDR1 and CDR2 (germline): SGHDN, FVKESK. CDR3 residues: CASSPILPEEETQYF. The CDR3 bases are TGTGCCAGCAGCCCCATACTCCCGGAGGAAGAGACCCAGTACTTC.

The chain carries TRBV7-3 and TRBJ2-2; D gene unclear. The CDR3 is 14 amino acids. Germline loops: CDR1 SGHTA, CDR2 FQGTGA. The germline V and J ends were trimmed by 8 bases and 0 bases, with 10 bases remaining between them. This CDR3 reads CASAPVANTGELFF. CDR3 bases: TGTGCCAGCGCCCCTGTAGCGAACACCGGGGAGCTGTTTTTT.

The chain uses TRBV7-9 and TRBJ2-5, with 9 positions matching TRBD1. The CDR3 contains 15 residues. Trimming cost V 5 bases and J 5 bases; bases outside gene matches: 9. The germline V gene has CDR1 SEHNR and CDR2 FQNEAQ (reference sequence). In nucleotides, the CDR3 is TGTGCCAGCAGCCAGCCTACAGGGGGCCGTGAGACCCAGTACTTC. Protein: CASSQPTGGRETQYF.

The chain combines TRBV6-5 with TRBJ2-7; the D gene is possibly TRBD2 (6 bases). The V end lost 0 bases, the J end lost 2 bases, and 11 bases lay between the germline ends. This CDR3 is built from 15 residues. Germline loops: CDR1 MNHEY, CDR2 SVGAGI. The CDR3 here is CASSYSGDFPYEQYF. In DNA form, the CDR3 reads TGTGCCAGCAGTTACTCGGGGGACTTCCCCTACGAGCAGTACTTC.

The chain links TRBV10-3 to TRBJ1-1; tentatively, D is TRBD1 (5 bases). The CDR3 is made up of 13 amino acids. Germline V gene data show CDR1 as ENHRY and CDR2 as SYGVKD. V was cut by 11 bases and J by 4 bases, with 17 bases left in between. This chain's CDR3 is CAVSGLMSTEAFF. The DNA for the CDR3 is TGTGCCGTATCAGGGTTGATGAGCACTGAAGCTTTCTTT.

V is TRBV5-1 and J is TRBJ2-7, with 13 nucleotides matching TRBD2. The CDR3 is 15 residues long. The germline V gene encodes CDR1 SGHRS and CDR2 YFSETQ. V was clipped by 5 bases and J by 4 bases; unmatched bases: 6. The CDR3 nucleotides read TGCGCCAGCAGGGCCGGGACTAGCGGGATGTACGAGCAGTACTTC. Protein: CASRAGTSGMYEQYF. The variable domain in full, with the rest retrieved from reference TRBV5-1 and TRBJ2-7, is KAGVTQTPRYLIKTRGQQVTLSCSPISGHRSVSWYQQTPGQGLQFLFEYFSETQRNKGNFPGRFSGRQFSNSRSEMNVSTLELGDSALYLCASRAGTSGMYEQYFGPGTRLTVT.

This clone was observed a single time. V usage is TRBV29-1 and J usage is TRBJ1-1; TRBD1 might be the D (5 bases). From germline, CDR1 is SQVTM and CDR2 ANQGSEA. The CDR3 spans 13 residues. V lost 6 bases to trimming and J lost 0 bases, with 11 bases between them. CDR3 in amino acids: CSVGGRMNTEAFF. The CDR3 DNA sequence: TGCAGCGTCGGGGGTCGGATGAACACTGAAGCTTTCTTT.

The genes are TRBV29-1 and TRBJ2-1; tentatively, D is TRBD1 (5 bases). This CDR3 is built from 12 residues. Germline values: CDR1 SQVTM, CDR2 ANQGSEA. Trimming cost V 7 bases and J 7 bases, with 14 bases left between them. This chain's CDR3 is CSGRESVNEQFF. CDR3 coding DNA: TGCAGCGGCAGGGAATCGGTAAATGAGCAGTTCTTC.

In regard to this clone: Other DNA sequences in this specimen translate into the identical CDR3. J is TRBJ2-2 and V is TRBV5-1; D is undetermined. This CDR3 has 14 residues. Looked up from germline, CDR1 is SGHRS and CDR2 is YFSETQ. V dropped 1 base and J dropped 4 bases, with 8 bases sitting between them. The CDR3 DNA reads TGCGCCAGCAGCTTGTATCCGGGCACCGGGGAGCTGTTTTTT. Encoded protein: CASSLYPGTGELFF. Full variable domain (rest looked up from reference TRBV5-1 and TRBJ2-2): KAGVTQTPRYLIKTRGQQVTLSCSPISGHRSVSWYQQTPGQGLQFLFEYFSETQRNKGNFPGRFSGRQFSNSRSEMNVSTLELGDSALYLCASSLYPGTGELFFGEGSRLTVL.

On this clone: This specimen includes other DNA sequences encoding the same CDR3. V and J are TRBV29-1 and TRBJ2-3; 11 bases fit TRBD1. V gave up 6 bases and J gave up 3 bases; unmatched junction bases: 2. Germline lookup yields CDR1 SQVTM and CDR2 ANQGSEA. The CDR3 loop spans 13 amino acids. The CDR3 loop reads CSVDRGLTDTQYF. CDR3 bases: TGCAGCGTGGACAGGGGGCTTACAGATACGCAGTATTTT.

The chain couples TRBV6-5 to TRBJ1-6; maybe TRBD1 (5 bases). This CDR3 has 15 amino acids. V lost 2 bases and J 5 bases, leaving 10 bases between the germline ends. Per germline, CDR1 MNHEY and CDR2 SVGAGI. The CDR3 protein is CASSYGAANNSPLHF. CDR3 coding DNA: TGTGCCAGCAGTTACGGGGCAGCAAATAATTCACCCCTCCACTTT.

The V call is TRBV4-1, the J call TRBJ2-1, with TRBD2 identical over 13 bases. Germline V gives CDR1 MGHRA, CDR2 YSYEKL. CDR3 length equals 18 residues. The trim removed 1 base at V and 2 bases at J, leaving 5 bases unmatched. CDR3 bases: TGCGCCAGCAGCCAAGGGACTAGCGGGAGAGGGGCCTACAATGAGCAGTTCTTC. Translated: CASSQGTSGRGAYNEQFF.

This sequence joins TRBV7-2 and TRBJ1-1, with 7 bases lining up with TRBD1. The CDR3 sequence is 15 residues long. Trimming cost V 5 bases and J 0 bases; bases outside gene matches: 6. Germline lookup yields CDR1 SGHTA and CDR2 FQGNSA. The CDR3 sequence is CASSRTGQVNTEAFF. CDR3 DNA sequence: TGTGCCAGCAGCCGGACCGGACAGGTGAACACTGAAGCTTTCTTT.

The chain uses TRBV11-2 and TRBJ2-5; D is uncertain. CDR1 is SGHAT and CDR2 is FQNNGV in the germline V gene. The ends were cut back, 3 bases at V and 1 base at J, with 12 bases in the middle. The CDR3 has 15 amino acids. The CDR3 region is CASSLRKAFQETQYF. The DNA of the CDR3 is TGTGCCAGCAGCTTGAGGAAGGCCTTCCAAGAGACCCAGTACTTC.

The chain combines TRBV4-3 with TRBJ1-2; possibly TRBD1 for D (5 bases). V lost 2 bases, J lost 4 bases, and 14 bases lay in between. The CDR3 spans 15 residues. CDR1 is LGHNA and CDR2 is YSLEER in the germline V gene. The CDR3 region is CASSQRVSGVYGYTF. CDR3 nucleotides: TGCGCCAGCAGCCAAAGGGTTTCGGGGGTCTATGGCTACACCTTC.

The chain recombines TRBV5-6 with TRBJ1-1; D possibly corresponds to TRBD1 (6 bases). The V end was cut by 4 bases, the J end by 0 bases, with 13 bases between. The CDR3 is 15 residues long. Germline loops: CDR1 SGHDT, CDR2 YYEEEE. The CDR3 is CASSAMTGMNTEAFF. The DNA of the CDR3 is TGTGCCAGCAGCGCCATGACAGGTATGAACACTGAAGCTTTCTTT.

The J gene is TRBJ2-5, the V gene TRBV7-8; D remains unclear. V lost 1 base to trimming and J lost 4 bases, with 7 bases between them. The CDR3 length is 13 residues. The V gene's germline CDR1 is SGHVS and CDR2 FQNEAQ. CDR3 DNA: TGTGCCAGCAGCTTAGTTCGTCGAGAGACCCAGTACTTC. Translating it yields CASSLVRRETQYF.